This T cell receptor (beta chain) was captured by sequencing in a study of OX40 agonist ivuxolimab in advanced cancers. Study in general: The study treated patients with ivuxolimab, an agonistic anti-OX40 (CD134) antibody.

Study-wide points: Relative to CD4+ cells, CD8+ T cells on average had more expanded clones. No antigen was identified for the clonally expanded peripheral T cells.

The germline V gene encodes CDR1 SGDLS and CDR2 YYNGEE. The CDR3 is 14 residues long. V shed 6 bases and J shed 2 bases, with 13 bases lying between them. TCRdb's table, derived via immunoSEQ multiplex PCR, lists solely in-frame clones and lacks some. Of 45,000 or so clones listed, about 89% are singletons. Regarding this clone: What it binds is not known.

The sampling schedule covered blood at baseline, cycle 4 day 1, and cycle 7 day 1. This specimen consisted of CD4+ or CD8+ T cells sorted from blood, obtained in a trial of the OX40 agonist ivuxolimab. This chain uses TRBV9 with TRBJ2-3; D is possibly TRBD2 (5 bases). The TCR comes from an adult with an advanced solid tumor such as melanoma, head and neck, liver or kidney cancer. In DNA form, the CDR3 reads TGTGCCAGCAATAGCGACCGTCACACAGATACGCAGTATTTT. This sequence encodes CASNSDRHTDTQYF. Drawing the rest from reference TRBV9 and TRBJ2-3, the complete variable domain is DSGVTQTPKHLITATGQRVTLRCSPRSGDLSVYWYQQSLDQGLQFLIQYYNGEERAKGNILERFSAQQFPDLHSELNLSSLELGDSALYFCASNSDRHTDTQYFGPGTRLTVL.